One sample yielded the 5 T cell receptor beta chains listed below, sequenced in a study of shared T cell receptors in the human thymus. Measured with immunoSEQ multiplex PCR; TCRdb has only the in-frame clones, and not every one. The profile shows some 660,000 clones, around 87% of them singletons. These data were also filed under a second study, of human thymus T cells.

Specimen: thymocytes. The receptor source for this set is a boy under two years old with a congenital heart defect.

The table lists this clone with a few counts. The chain joins TRBV6-1 to TRBJ2-7; maybe TRBD2 (6 bases). Trimming took 3 bases from V and 6 from J, leaving 6 bases between them. Germline V gives CDR1 MNHNS, CDR2 SASEGT. The CDR3 is 11 residues long. The CDR3 DNA reads TGTGCCAGCAGTGAGGGAGGCGAGCAGTACTTC. As protein: CASSEGGEQYF.

This sequence joins TRBV6-4 and TRBJ1-1; TRBD1 matches at 7 bases. Germline V gene lookup returns CDR1 MRHNA and CDR2 SNTAGT. The trim removed 6 bases at V and 1 base at J, leaving 2 bases unmatched. The CDR3 loop spans 13 amino acids. The chain's CDR3 is CASRGTENTEAFF. The CDR3 nucleotides are TGTGCCAGCAGAGGGACAGAGAACACTGAAGCTTTCTTT.

The V gene is TRBV20-1, the J gene TRBJ1-2; D not resolved. Germline-derived CDR1 and CDR2 are DFQATT and SNEGSKA (reference sequence). This CDR3 is 10 amino acids long. The V end lost 1 base, the J end lost 12 bases, and 9 bases lay between the germline ends. CDR3 coding DNA: TGCAGTGCTAGAGGGGAGTCTGACACCTTC. This translates into CSARGESDTF.

CDR3 in DNA: TGTGCCAGCAGCCGCCGGGACAGGGGGAACACTGAAGCTTTCTTT. Translated: CASSRRDRGNTEAFF. The chain uses TRBV14 and TRBJ1-1; 10 nucleotides match TRBD1. J lost 1 base, V lost 4 bases, and 3 bases had no gene match. The CDR3 loop spans 15 amino acids. Germline V gives CDR1 SGHDN, CDR2 FVKESK. The full variable domain, rest sourced from reference TRBV14 and TRBJ1-1, is EAGVTQFPSHSVIEKGQTVTLRCDPISGHDNLYWYRRVMGKEIKFLLHFVKESKQDESGMPNNRFLAERTGGTYSTLKVQPAELEDSGVYFCASSRRDRGNTEAFFGQGTRLTVV.

This chain joins TRBV19 and TRBJ2-3; 8 bases match TRBD1. Germline V CDR1 and CDR2: LNHDA, SQIVND (reference sequence). The length of the CDR3 is 15 residues. Unmatched junction bases numbered 6, after V lost 4 bases and J lost 3 bases. The CDR3 DNA follows: TGTGCCAGTAGTACCCCGGACAGGGATACAGATACGCAGTATTTT. Protein product: CASSTPDRDTDTQYF.